Detailed here is one T cell receptor beta chain. Sequencing libraries for TCR beta were prepared with iRepertoire HTBI primers and Arm-PCR of CDR3 regions. Under the authors' procedure: In the combined samples, some 59 TRBV and some 14 TRBJ segments were identified. In TCRdb, the multiplex PCR reads were re-called with MiXCR into one record per CDR3 protein. TCRdb, not the authors, supplied the V and J calls. The sample lists about 660,000 distinct CDR3 sequences; about 32% were seen once. Looked up from germline, CDR1 is SGHDT and CDR2 is YYEEEE. V shed 4 bases and J shed 0 bases, with 11 bases lying between them. This CDR3 is built from 16 residues. The sample originates from a study of regulatory T cells in long-lasting Graves disease. Documented time point: persistent/refractory GD, antithyroid drugs over 5 years with positive TRAb. PBMC-derived RNA was used for the TCR library.

Source: peripheral blood mononuclear cells (PBMCs), taken when the disease was refractory, from a patient treated with antithyroid drugs. This receptor was obtained from a female donor with Graves disease. The chain uses TRBV5-6 and TRBJ2-6; tentative D call: TRBD2 (6 bases). CDR3 sequence: CASSAGRGSGANVLTF. The CDR3 DNA reads as TGTGCCAGCAGCGCGGGACGTGGCTCTGGGGCCAACGTCCTGACTTTC.